The entry below gives a single TCR beta chain sequence along with its context. These data come from a study of blood T cell repertoires in COVID-19. Study details: The origin of the acute and convalescent COVID-19 samples was the United States, Italy and Spain. Sources were T cells, B-cell-depleted T cells, or PBMCs; the material itself was cDNA or gDNA.

There are 12 residues in the CDR3. Trimming took off 5 bases at V and 2 bases at J, with 7 bases between the two ends. Repertoires were generated with immunoSEQ multiplex PCR, while TCRdb's copy carries only in-frame clones and drops some. This table holds 250,000 to 350,000 clones, approximately 91% found once. Sequenced: peripheral blood. This sequence was found in a man younger than 30 with active or convalescent COVID-19. The rearrangement links TRBV12-3 or TRBV12-4 to TRBJ2-7, with D tentatively TRBD1 (5 bases). The CDR3: CASSKDTYEQYF. CDR3 DNA: TGTGCCAGCAGTAAGGACACCTACGAGCAGTACTTC.